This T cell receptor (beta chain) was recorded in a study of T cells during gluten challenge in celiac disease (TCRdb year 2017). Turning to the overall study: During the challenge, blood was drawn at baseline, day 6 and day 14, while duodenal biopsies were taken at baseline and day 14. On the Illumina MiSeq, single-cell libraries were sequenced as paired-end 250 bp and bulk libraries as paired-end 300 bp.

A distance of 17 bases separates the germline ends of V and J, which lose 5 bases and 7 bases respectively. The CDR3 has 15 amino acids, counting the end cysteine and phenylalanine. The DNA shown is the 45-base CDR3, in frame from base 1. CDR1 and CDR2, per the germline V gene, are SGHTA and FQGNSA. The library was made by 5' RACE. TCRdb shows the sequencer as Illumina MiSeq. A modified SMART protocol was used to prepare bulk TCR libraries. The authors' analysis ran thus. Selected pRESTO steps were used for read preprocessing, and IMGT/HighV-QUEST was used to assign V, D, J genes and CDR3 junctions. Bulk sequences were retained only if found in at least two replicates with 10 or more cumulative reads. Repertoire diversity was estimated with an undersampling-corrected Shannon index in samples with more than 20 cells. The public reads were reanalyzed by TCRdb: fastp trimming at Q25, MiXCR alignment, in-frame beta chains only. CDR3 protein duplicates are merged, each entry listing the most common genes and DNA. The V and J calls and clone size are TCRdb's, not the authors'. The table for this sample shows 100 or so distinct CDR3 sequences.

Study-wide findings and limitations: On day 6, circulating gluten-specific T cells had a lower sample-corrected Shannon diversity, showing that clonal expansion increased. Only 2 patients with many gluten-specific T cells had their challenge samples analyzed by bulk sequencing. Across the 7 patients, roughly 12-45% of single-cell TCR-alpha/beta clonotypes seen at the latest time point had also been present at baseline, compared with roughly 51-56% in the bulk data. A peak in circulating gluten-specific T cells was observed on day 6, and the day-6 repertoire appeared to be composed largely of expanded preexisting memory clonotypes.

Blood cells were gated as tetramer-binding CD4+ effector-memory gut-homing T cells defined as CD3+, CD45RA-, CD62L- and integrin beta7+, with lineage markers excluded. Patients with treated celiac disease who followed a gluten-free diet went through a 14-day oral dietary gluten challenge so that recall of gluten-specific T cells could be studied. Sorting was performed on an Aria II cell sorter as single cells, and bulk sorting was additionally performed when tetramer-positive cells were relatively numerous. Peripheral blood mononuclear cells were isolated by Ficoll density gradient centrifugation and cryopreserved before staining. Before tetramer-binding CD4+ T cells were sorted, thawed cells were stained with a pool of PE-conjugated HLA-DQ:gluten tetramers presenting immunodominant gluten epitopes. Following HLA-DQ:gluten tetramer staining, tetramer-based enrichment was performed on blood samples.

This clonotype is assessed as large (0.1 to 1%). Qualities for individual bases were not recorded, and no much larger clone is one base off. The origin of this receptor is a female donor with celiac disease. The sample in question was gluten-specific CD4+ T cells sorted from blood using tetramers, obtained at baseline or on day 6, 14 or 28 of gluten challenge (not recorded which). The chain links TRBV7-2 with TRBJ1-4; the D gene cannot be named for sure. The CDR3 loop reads CASSPRPGISEKLFF. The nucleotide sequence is TGTGCCAGCAGCCCTAGACCTGGAATCAGTGAAAAACTGTTTTTT.